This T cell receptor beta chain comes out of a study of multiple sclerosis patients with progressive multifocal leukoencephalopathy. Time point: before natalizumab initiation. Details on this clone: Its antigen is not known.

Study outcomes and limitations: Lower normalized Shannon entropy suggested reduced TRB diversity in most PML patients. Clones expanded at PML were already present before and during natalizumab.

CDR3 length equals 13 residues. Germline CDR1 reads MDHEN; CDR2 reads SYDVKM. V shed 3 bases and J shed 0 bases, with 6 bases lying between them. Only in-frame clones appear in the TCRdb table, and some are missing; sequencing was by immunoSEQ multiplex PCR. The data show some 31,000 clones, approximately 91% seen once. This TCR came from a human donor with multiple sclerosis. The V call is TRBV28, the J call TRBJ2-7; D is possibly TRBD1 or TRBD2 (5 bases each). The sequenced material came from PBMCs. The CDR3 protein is CASSFGTSYEQYF. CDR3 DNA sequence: TGTGCCAGCAGTTTCGGGACCTCCTACGAGCAGTACTTC.